This is a list of T cell receptor beta chains from one sample in a study of human T cells and chemical hapten exposure. From the RACE reads, TCRdb called clonotypes with MiXCR, one entry per CDR3 protein. The sample records approximately 60,000 distinct CDR3 sequences, around 10% being singletons. The sample in question was whole blood, obtained in connection with sensitization to the hapten diphenylcyclopropenone (DPC). Source of these receptors: a woman aged 30 to 39 with alopecia areata. Some clones in this sample may be carry-over from other donors' samples. The CDR3 runs from the conserved cysteine through the conserved F or W. Each record gives: D gene, J gene, clone size, V gene, CDR3 DNA, CDR3 protein. A D gene is named only where the DNA matches it firmly. Expanded clones are given a class, and other clones once, few, many or no size at all.

D: TRBD2; J: TRBJ2-1; size: -; V: TRBV3-1; DNA: TGTGCCAGCAGGGGGGACTACAACAATGAGCAGTTCTTC; CDR3: CASRGDYNNEQFF
D: -; J: TRBJ2-3; size: many; V: TRBV28; DNA: TGTGCCAGCAGAGGGCCCCCGGTAGGCCCAGATACGCAGTATTTT; CDR3: CASRGPPVGPDTQYF
D: -; J: TRBJ2-1; size: -; V: TRBV11-3; DNA: TGTGCCAGCAGCTTAGGAGCGAACAATGAGCAGTTCTTC; CDR3: CASSLGANNEQFF
D: TRBD1; J: TRBJ1-6; size: many; V: TRBV3-1; DNA: TGTGCCAGCAGCCAAGAGGGGGGGACAGGGGCATATTCACCCCTCCACTTT; CDR3: CASSQEGGTGAYSPLHF
D: -; J: TRBJ1-6; size: -; V: TRBV7-2; DNA: TGTGCCAGCATTCGCCATAGCTCCTATAATTCACCCCTCCACTTT; CDR3: CASIRHSSYNSPLHF
D: -; J: TRBJ1-1; size: many; V: TRBV6-2/TRBV6-3; DNA: TGTGCCGCCGTAACGGGGGGACGGACTGAAGCTTTCTTT; CDR3: CAAVTGGRTEAFF
D: TRBD1; J: TRBJ1-2; size: -; V: TRBV14; DNA: TGTGCCAGCAGAGGACAGGGAACAGCTAACTATGGCTACACCTTC; CDR3: CASRGQGTANYGYTF
D: TRBD1; J: TRBJ2-2; size: many; V: TRBV6-5; DNA: TGTGCCAGCTTTATCAGAGGCTCGGGGACAGGGGTTACCGGGGAGCTGTTTTTT; CDR3: CASFIRGSGTGVTGELFF
D: -; J: TRBJ1-4; size: -; V: TRBV7-9; DNA: TGTGCCAGCAGCCTGGCAGGGTTCAGTGAAAAACTGTTTTTT; CDR3: CASSLAGFSEKLFF
D: TRBD1; J: TRBJ2-1; size: few; V: TRBV3-1; DNA: TGTGCCAGCAGCCGGGGACAGGCCAATGAGCAGTTCTTC; CDR3: CASSRGQANEQFF
D: TRBD2; J: TRBJ2-3; size: -; V: TRBV12-3/TRBV12-4; DNA: TGTGCCAGCACCCTCGCGGGACTAGCGGGAACTGGGTGGAGCACAGATACGCAGTATTTT; CDR3: CASTLAGLAGTGWSTDTQYF
D: -; J: TRBJ1-1; size: -; V: TRBV7-2; DNA: TGTGCCAGCAGCTGGACTAAGAACACTGAAGCTTTCTTT; CDR3: CASSWTKNTEAFF
D: TRBD2; J: TRBJ2-3; size: many; V: TRBV5-1; DNA: TGCGCCAGCAGCTTGCTTAGCGGGGGCACAGATACGCAGTATTTT; CDR3: CASSLLSGGTDTQYF
D: TRBD1; J: TRBJ1-2; size: -; V: TRBV28; DNA: TGTGCCAGCAGTACCACAGGGGACTACACCTTC; CDR3: CASSTTGDYTF
D: TRBD2; J: TRBJ2-7; size: -; V: TRBV9; DNA: TGTGCCAGCAGCGTAGGATTAGCGGGGAGGGAGCAGTACTTC; CDR3: CASSVGLAGREQYF
D: -; J: TRBJ2-3; size: many; V: TRBV29-1; DNA: TGCAGCGTTGAAGAGGTTAGCTTTACAGATACGCAGTATTTT; CDR3: CSVEEVSFTDTQYF
D: -; J: TRBJ2-5; size: few; V: TRBV6-6; DNA: TGTGCCAGCAGTTCGGCGGGGAAAGAGACCCAGTACTTC; CDR3: CASSSAGKETQYF
D: TRBD1; J: TRBJ1-5; size: many; V: TRBV30; DNA: TGTGCCTGGAGCCCTGGGACAGGGAGAGAGCCCCAGCATTTT; CDR3: CAWSPGTGREPQHF
D: TRBD1; J: TRBJ2-1; size: many; V: TRBV29-1; DNA: TGCAGCGCCGGGACAGCTTACAATGAGCAGTTCTTC; CDR3: CSAGTAYNEQFF
D: TRBD1; J: TRBJ2-5; size: many; V: TRBV18; DNA: TGTGCCAGCTCACCCGCATCAGGGACAGTCCAAGGGACCCAGTACTTC; CDR3: CASSPASGTVQGTQYF
D: -; J: TRBJ2-3; size: -; V: TRBV20-1; DNA: TGCAGTGCTAGAGGGGAAGGGGGCACAGATACGCAGTATTTT; CDR3: CSARGEGGTDTQYF
D: -; J: TRBJ2-1; size: few; V: TRBV11-2; DNA: TGTGCCAGCAGCTTTGGCGTAAACAATGAGCAGTTCTTC; CDR3: CASSFGVNNEQFF
D: TRBD1; J: TRBJ2-3; size: -; V: TRBV7-2; DNA: TGTGCCAGCAGCTTATGGGGACAGGGCCTAGATACGCAGTATTTT; CDR3: CASSLWGQGLDTQYF
D: TRBD1; J: TRBJ2-3; size: -; V: TRBV10-2; DNA: TGCGCCACCATAAAATCCTCCGGGACAGGGGTGACAGATACGCAGTATTTT; CDR3: CATIKSSGTGVTDTQYF
D: -; J: TRBJ1-1; size: many; V: TRBV28; DNA: TGTGCCAGCACCCCAGGGACACCCCCGGGAGCTTTCTTT; CDR3: CASTPGTPPGAFF
D: TRBD2; J: TRBJ2-3; size: few; V: TRBV20-1; DNA: TGCAGTGCTCGGGTTGGCGGGAGACAGCGCACAGATACGCAGTATTTT; CDR3: CSARVGGRQRTDTQYF
D: TRBD1; J: TRBJ1-2; size: many; V: TRBV4-3; DNA: TGCGCCAGCAGCCAGGGGACAGGTGTGTATGGCTACACCTTC; CDR3: CASSQGTGVYGYTF
D: TRBD1; J: TRBJ2-5; size: -; V: TRBV3-1; DNA: TGTGCCAGCAGCCAAACAGGGGGCGCAGAGACCCAGTACTTC; CDR3: CASSQTGGAETQYF
D: TRBD2; J: TRBJ2-4; size: few; V: TRBV29-1; DNA: TGCAGCACGAGACTAGCGGGAGGGGGAAACATTCAGTACTTC; CDR3: CSTRLAGGGNIQYF
D: -; J: TRBJ2-7; size: many; V: TRBV14; DNA: TGTGCCAGCAGCCAAGGTAGGGCAGCCTACGAGCAGTACTTC; CDR3: CASSQGRAAYEQYF
D: -; J: TRBJ2-1; size: -; V: TRBV30; DNA: TGTGCCTGGAGTTGGAGTTCCTACAATGAGCAGTTCTTC; CDR3: CAWSWSSYNEQFF
D: -; J: TRBJ2-6; size: many; V: TRBV7-2; DNA: TGTGCCAGCAGCTTAGCAGGGCTCGGGGCCAACGTCCTGACTTTC; CDR3: CASSLAGLGANVLTF
D: TRBD2; J: TRBJ2-5; size: few; V: TRBV7-2; DNA: TGTGCCAGCAGCGTCACCGCTAGCGGCCAAGAGACCCAGTACTTC; CDR3: CASSVTASGQETQYF
D: -; J: TRBJ2-3; size: few; V: TRBV9; DNA: TGTGCCAGCAGCCCAGACAGTCCAGATACGCAGTATTTT; CDR3: CASSPDSPDTQYF
D: -; J: TRBJ2-3; size: -; V: TRBV4-3; DNA: TGCGCCAGCAGCCAAGAAATGGCCGCAGATACGCAGTATTTT; CDR3: CASSQEMAADTQYF
D: -; J: TRBJ1-3; size: -; V: TRBV7-6; DNA: TGTGCCAGCAGCTCAGTGGGGACTGATTCTGGAAACACCATATATTTT; CDR3: CASSSVGTDSGNTIYF
D: TRBD2; J: TRBJ2-1; size: many; V: TRBV11-2; DNA: TGTGCCAGCAGCCCTAGCGGGGGCTCCTACAATGAGCAGTTCTTC; CDR3: CASSPSGGSYNEQFF
D: TRBD2; J: TRBJ2-1; size: -; V: TRBV7-2; DNA: TGTGCCAGCAGCTTGAAGCGGGAGTATAATGAGCAGTTCTTC; CDR3: CASSLKREYNEQFF
D: TRBD1; J: TRBJ1-1; size: few; V: TRBV18; DNA: TGTGCCAGCTCCCCGCCGGACAGGGCAGCTTTCTTT; CDR3: CASSPPDRAAFF
D: -; J: TRBJ1-6; size: many; V: TRBV5-1; DNA: TGCGCCAGCAGCTCGCGGACAGTGACTAATTCACCCCTCCACTTT; CDR3: CASSSRTVTNSPLHF
D: -; J: TRBJ2-3; size: -; V: TRBV29-1; DNA: TGCAGCGTTGACAGGGAAACAGATACGCAGTATTTT; CDR3: CSVDRETDTQYF
D: -; J: TRBJ2-7; size: few; V: TRBV7-2; DNA: TGTGCCAGCAGCTTAGCCCGGAGTACCGACGAGCAGTACTTC; CDR3: CASSLARSTDEQYF
D: -; J: TRBJ2-3; size: few; V: TRBV6-5; DNA: TGTGCCAGCAGTTACGGGGTTCTCACAGATACGCAGTATTTT; CDR3: CASSYGVLTDTQYF
D: TRBD2; J: TRBJ2-3; size: many; V: TRBV2; DNA: TGTGCCAGCGGGGCAGCGGGAGGGCGAGATACGCAGTATTTT; CDR3: CASGAAGGRDTQYF
D: -; J: TRBJ2-5; size: many; V: TRBV7-2; DNA: TGTGCCAGCAGCTTAGGTCCCGAGACCCAGTACTTC; CDR3: CASSLGPETQYF
D: -; J: TRBJ1-1; size: -; V: TRBV30; DNA: TGTGCCTGGAGCCCGTCGGGGAGCACTGAAGCTTTCTTT; CDR3: CAWSPSGSTEAFF
D: TRBD2; J: TRBJ2-1; size: few; V: TRBV29-1; DNA: TGCAGCGTTGTTGGAGCGGGGGACTACAATGAGCAGTTCTTC; CDR3: CSVVGAGDYNEQFF
D: -; J: TRBJ2-6; size: many; V: TRBV19; DNA: TGTGCCAGTAGTAGGACTACTTCTGGGGCCAACGTCCTGACTTTC; CDR3: CASSRTTSGANVLTF
D: TRBD1; J: TRBJ1-1; size: -; V: TRBV29-1; DNA: TGCAGCGTAAGACAGGGCCTTAACACTGAAGCTTTCTTT; CDR3: CSVRQGLNTEAFF
D: -; J: TRBJ2-3; size: -; V: TRBV11-2; DNA: TGTGCCAGCAGCTTAGAGACGGGTAGGACAGATACGCAGTATTTT; CDR3: CASSLETGRTDTQYF
D: -; J: TRBJ2-2; size: -; V: TRBV2; DNA: TGTGCCAGCAGTGGGGAGGGACAGGCCACCGGGGAGCTGTTTTTT; CDR3: CASSGEGQATGELFF
D: TRBD1; J: TRBJ1-1; size: -; V: TRBV29-1; DNA: TGCAGCGCTGAAGAACAGGGGGACTTAGCTTTCTTT; CDR3: CSAEEQGDLAFF
D: -; J: TRBJ1-3; size: few; V: TRBV4-2; DNA: TGTGCCAGCAGCCAAGGGGGAGGGCTGCCTGGAAACACCATATATTTT; CDR3: CASSQGGGLPGNTIYF
D: -; J: TRBJ1-1; size: -; V: TRBV10-3; DNA: TGTGCCATCAGTATAGACAGCCTGAACACTGAAGCTTTCTTT; CDR3: CAISIDSLNTEAFF
D: TRBD2; J: TRBJ2-1; size: many; V: TRBV6-2/TRBV6-3; DNA: TGTGCCAGCCAGGGACTAGCGGGAGGGGTCGTGTTCTTC; CDR3: CASQGLAGGVVFF
D: TRBD1; J: TRBJ2-5; size: -; V: TRBV23-1; DNA: TGCGCCAGCAGTCAATCGGACAGGGGGCGAGAGACCCAGTACTTC; CDR3: CASSQSDRGRETQYF
D: -; J: TRBJ2-1; size: many; V: TRBV29-1; DNA: TGCAGCGTCCTGCGCAGCAATGAGCAGTTCTTC; CDR3: CSVLRSNEQFF
D: TRBD1; J: TRBJ1-1; size: many; V: TRBV29-1; DNA: TGCAGCGTCCACAGGGGCAGCACTGAAGCTTTCTTT; CDR3: CSVHRGSTEAFF
D: TRBD2; J: TRBJ2-4; size: many; V: TRBV6-2/TRBV6-3; DNA: TGTGCCAGCAGTTATTCACTAGCGGGAGGAAACATTCAGTACTTC; CDR3: CASSYSLAGGNIQYF